Listed below are T cell receptor beta chains from one sample, sequenced in a study of blood T cell repertoires in COVID-19. The protocol was immunoSEQ multiplex PCR, while the TCRdb copy is restricted to in-frame clones and leaves out a portion. Of tens of thousands of clones listed, under 95% were seen once; the top ten hold 3.5% to 4%. Sequenced material: peripheral blood. The receptor source for this set is a woman aged 45-59 years in a cohort sampled during active COVID-19. Both conserved end residues are trimmed from each CDR3. D genes are given only for firm matches.

d_call	v_call	j_call	cdr3_aa
.	TRBV2	TRBJ2-7	ASSGQVGSYEQY
.	TRBV7-8	TRBJ1-5	ASSSTRQGGQPQH
.	TRBV24-1	TRBJ1-3	ATSVPQYSGNTIY
TRBD2	TRBV28	TRBJ2-1	ASRTSGRAGEQF
TRBD1	TRBV27	TRBJ1-1	ASSQRSGTAPEAF
.	TRBV5-1	TRBJ2-2	ASSLSLTTGELF
TRBD1	TRBV18	TRBJ2-7	ASSPPGQGYEQY
.	TRBV11-2	TRBJ2-2	ASITTGNTGELF
.	TRBV11-3	TRBJ2-5	ASSWTLQETQY
.	TRBV6-6	TRBJ1-4	ASKTAPNEKLF
.	TRBV7-9	TRBJ2-2	ASSLIMRARTGELF
TRBD2	TRBV5-1	TRBJ2-1	ASSSPRGASGKGGNEQF
.	TRBV3-1/TRBV3-2	TRBJ1-4	ASSQDRANEKLF
.	TRBV12-3/TRBV12-4	TRBJ1-2	ASSLGAYGYT
.	TRBV7-9	TRBJ1-2	ASSGGRGSLYGYT
TRBD1	TRBV27	TRBJ1-6	ASSFEGAASPLH
TRBD1	TRBV4-1	TRBJ1-3	ASSQALTGDGGNTIY
.	TRBV19	TRBJ1-2	ASATSRGNYGYT
.	TRBV7-9	TRBJ2-7	ASSLTDYEQY
.	TRBV7-8	TRBJ1-1	ASSPPGETEAF
.	TRBV20-1	TRBJ2-7	SASRPAGDEQY
TRBD2	TRBV5-1	TRBJ2-1	ASKHRLAGGLSYNEQF
.	TRBV5-1	TRBJ2-1	ASSSQHLTNEQF
TRBD2	TRBV27	TRBJ2-7	ASSFGEGYEQY
.	TRBV6-1	TRBJ2-7	ASSETRRWEQY
.	TRBV5-5	TRBJ1-2	ASSPGPNYGYT
.	TRBV3-1/TRBV3-2	TRBJ2-2	ASSLTSGSNTGELF
.	TRBV30	TRBJ2-7	AWSVRQNEQY
.	TRBV4-1	TRBJ1-4	ASSQDALTVEKLF
.	TRBV24-1	TRBJ1-5	ATSEPGPGPQH
TRBD1	TRBV14	TRBJ1-1	ASSQAGHRGPNTEAF
TRBD1	TRBV13	TRBJ2-2	ASSPRTGTGELF
.	TRBV5-1	TRBJ2-7	ASSLAGSSYEQY
TRBD1	TRBV5-6	TRBJ2-1	ASNTIDRANEQF
TRBD1	TRBV5-6	TRBJ1-1	ASRMTGGNTEAF
.	TRBV9	TRBJ2-2	ASSPGGTGELF
.	TRBV14	TRBJ2-5	ASSQVVETQY